Listed below are T cell receptor beta chains from one sample, sequenced in a study of blood T cell repertoires in COVID-19. TCRdb's copy holds only in-frame clones and misses some; the assay was immunoSEQ multiplex PCR. The data contain about 240,000 clones, more than 75% of them seen just once; the ten biggest clones take up 3% to 4%. The specimen was PBMCs or T cells enriched from blood (not recorded which). The source is a woman between 40 and 55 years old with acute COVID-19. Each CDR3 is given with its conserved first and last residue. A D gene is named only where the DNA matches it firmly. Clone size is not always given. Where it is, it says once, few, many or a class for expanded clones.

TRBV27	.	.	TRBJ2-1	13	CASSFSTGIEQFF	TGTGCCAGCAGTTTCTCAACAGGGATTGAGCAGTTCTTC
TRBV7-9	.	.	TRBJ2-4	16	CASSLEGRGAKNIQYF	TGTGCCAGCAGCTTGGAGGGGCGTGGGGCCAAAAACATTCAGTACTTC
TRBV19	.	TRBD1	TRBJ2-3	14	CASSPGQGIDTQYF	TGTGCCAGTTCCCCGGGACAGGGGATAGATACGCAGTATTTT
TRBV7-9	.	TRBD1	TRBJ1-4	14	CASSPSGGNEKLFF	TGTGCCAGCAGCCCTTCAGGGGGGAATGAAAAACTGTTTTTT
TRBV19	.	.	TRBJ2-5	12	CASSMRQETQYF	TGTGCCAGTAGTATGCGCCAAGAGACCCAGTACTTC
TRBV9	.	.	TRBJ2-2	16	CASSPQSGSDTGELFF	TGTGCCAGCAGCCCCCAGTCGGGGTCGGACACCGGGGAGCTGTTTTTT
TRBV6-5	few	.	TRBJ2-1	14	CASNDLAAMSEQFF	TGTGCCAGCAACGACTTAGCAGCCATGAGTGAGCAGTTCTTC
TRBV13	.	TRBD2	TRBJ2-1	16	CASSLVGLAGLDEQFF	TGTGCCAGCAGCTTAGTTGGACTAGCGGGGTTGGATGAGCAGTTCTTC
TRBV7-9	.	TRBD1	TRBJ1-4	16	CASSLGRQGHNEKLFF	TGTGCCAGCAGCTTGGGGCGACAGGGTCATAATGAAAAACTGTTTTTT
TRBV4-1	once	.	TRBJ1-2	15	CASSQEWTENYGYTF	TGCGCCAGCAGCCAAGAATGGACAGAGAACTATGGCTACACCTTC
TRBV11-3	.	TRBD2	TRBJ2-7	16	CASSLGTSGATYEQYF	TGTGCCAGCAGCTTAGGGACTAGCGGAGCCACCTACGAGCAGTACTTC
TRBV10-3	.	TRBD1	TRBJ1-2	14	CAISELGQGYGYTF	TGTGCCATCAGTGAGCTGGGACAGGGCTATGGCTACACCTTC
TRBV19	.	TRBD2	TRBJ2-7	14	CASSRRDYSYEQYF	TGTGCCAGTAGCCGACGGGACTACTCCTACGAGCAGTACTTC
TRBV19	.	.	TRBJ1-5	16	CASSIDGPLRNQPQHF	TGTGCCAGTAGTATTGATGGGCCTCTTAGAAATCAGCCCCAGCATTTT
TRBV4-2	.	TRBD2	TRBJ2-3	17	CASSPSLAGAGPDTQYF	TGTGCCAGCAGCCCCTCCCTAGCGGGAGCGGGTCCAGATACGCAGTATTTT
TRBV9	.	.	TRBJ2-7	14	CASSFRDTSYEQYF	TGTGCCAGCAGCTTCCGGGACACATCCTACGAGCAGTACTTC
TRBV19	.	TRBD2	TRBJ2-2	17	CASSRGTSGRSPGELFF	TGTGCCAGTAGTAGGGGGACTAGCGGGAGGAGTCCCGGGGAGCTGTTTTTT
TRBV15	.	TRBD1	TRBJ1-4	14	CATSRGQGNEKLFF	TGTGCCACCAGCAGAGGACAGGGCAATGAAAAACTGTTTTTT
TRBV11-2	.	.	TRBJ1-3	19	CASSLSFIGTLSSGNTIYF	TGTGCCAGCAGCTTAAGTTTTATCGGGACACTAAGCTCTGGAAACACCATATATTTT
TRBV6-5	.	TRBD1	TRBJ2-7	12	CATETGPGEQYF	TGTGCCACAGAGACAGGGCCGGGTGAGCAGTACTTC
TRBV18	.	.	TRBJ2-5	13	CASSPVAGETQYF	TGTGCCAGCTCACCAGTGGCCGGGGAGACCCAGTACTTC
TRBV3-1/TRBV3-2	.	TRBD2	TRBJ2-1	16	CASRKVPGLAYNEQFF	TGTGCCAGCAGAAAAGTCCCGGGACTAGCCTACAATGAGCAGTTCTTC
TRBV19	.	TRBD2	TRBJ2-1	13	CASSSSGPNEQFF	TGTGCCAGTAGTTCTAGCGGGCCGAATGAGCAGTTCTTC
TRBV5-1	.	TRBD1	TRBJ2-1	16	CASSTTGTDLDNEQFF	TGCGCCAGCAGCACCACCGGGACAGACTTGGACAATGAGCAGTTCTTC
TRBV5-5	.	TRBD2	TRBJ2-3	14	CASSMGLAADTQYF	TGTGCCAGCAGCATGGGACTAGCGGCAGATACGCAGTATTTT
TRBV30	few	.	TRBJ1-5	14	CAWSVRGKNQPQHF	TGTGCCTGGAGTGTACGGGGGAAAAATCAGCCCCAGCATTTT
TRBV6-5	.	.	TRBJ1-5	14	CASSSLSVGQPQHF	TGTGCCAGCAGTTCTCTGTCGGTCGGGCAGCCCCAGCATTTT
TRBV6-5	.	TRBD2	TRBJ2-7	15	CASGRTSGGSYEQYF	TGTGCCAGCGGACGGACTAGCGGGGGCTCCTACGAGCAGTACTTC
TRBV9	.	TRBD1	TRBJ1-2	14	CASSAQGAFYGYTF	TGTGCCAGCAGCGCCCAGGGGGCCTTTTATGGCTACACCTTC
TRBV7-8	.	TRBD1	TRBJ2-7	13	CASSLGQFYEQYF	TGTGCCAGCAGCCTGGGACAGTTCTACGAGCAGTACTTC
TRBV19	once	TRBD2	TRBJ2-7	16	CASSGGVIGTSSEQYF	TGTGCCAGTAGTGGGGGGGTGATTGGGACTAGCAGCGAGCAGTACTTC
TRBV5-1	.	.	TRBJ2-7	14	CASSLAVADYEQYF	TGCGCCAGCAGCTTGGCCGTGGCGGACTACGAGCAGTACTTC
TRBV9	.	.	TRBJ1-2	15	CASSVDPLANYGYTF	TGTGCCAGCAGCGTAGATCCGTTAGCTAACTATGGCTACACCTTC